This TCR beta chain was captured by sequencing in a study of CD8 T cells in Susac syndrome. Sequencing of TCR beta, carried out with a high-throughput approach, was applied to CD8+ and CD4+ T cells from the blood. Controls matched for sex and age were healthy donors. Purification of the CD8+ and CD4+ T cells relied on negative isolation, and TEMRA cells underwent FACS enrichment. With random hexamers, reverse transcription was performed on 0.5 to 1 ug of RNA. An immunoSEQ multiplex PCR generated amplified TCR beta CDR3 products spanning 54 Vbeta and 13 Jbeta. TCRdb re-derived calls from the immunoSEQ multiplex PCR reads in MiXCR, one entry per CDR3 protein. The sample includes some 120,000 distinct CDR3 sequences, about nine tenths seen only once; the top ten take roughly 0.11%. Sequencing was performed on CD8+ T cells from PBMCs. The sequence derives from a human donor in good health.

As DNA, the CDR3 is TGCAGTGCTCCACCCGGGACAGGGGCGGGTAACTATGGCTACACCTTC. This translates into CSAPPGTGAGNYGYTF. The V gene is TRBV20-1, the J gene TRBJ1-2, with 10 bases that match TRBD1. This CDR3 is 16 amino acids long. CDR1 and CDR2 (germline): DFQATT, SNEGSKA (reference sequence). The V gene end was trimmed by 5 bases and the J gene end by 1 base; junction bases not matched to a gene: 10.